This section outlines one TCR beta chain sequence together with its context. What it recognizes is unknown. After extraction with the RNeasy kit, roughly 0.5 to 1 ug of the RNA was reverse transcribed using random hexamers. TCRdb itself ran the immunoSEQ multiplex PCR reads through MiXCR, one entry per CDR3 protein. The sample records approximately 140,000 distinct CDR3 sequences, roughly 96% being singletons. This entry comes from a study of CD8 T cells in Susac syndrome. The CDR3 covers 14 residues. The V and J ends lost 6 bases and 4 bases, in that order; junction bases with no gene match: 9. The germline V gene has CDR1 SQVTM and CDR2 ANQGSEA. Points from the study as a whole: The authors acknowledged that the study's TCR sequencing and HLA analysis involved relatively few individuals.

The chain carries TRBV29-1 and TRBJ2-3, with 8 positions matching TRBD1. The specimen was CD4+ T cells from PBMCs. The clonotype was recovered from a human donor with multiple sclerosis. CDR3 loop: CSVPPGGMSDTQYF. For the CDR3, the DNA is TGCAGCGTCCCCCCAGGGGGCATGTCAGATACGCAGTATTTT.